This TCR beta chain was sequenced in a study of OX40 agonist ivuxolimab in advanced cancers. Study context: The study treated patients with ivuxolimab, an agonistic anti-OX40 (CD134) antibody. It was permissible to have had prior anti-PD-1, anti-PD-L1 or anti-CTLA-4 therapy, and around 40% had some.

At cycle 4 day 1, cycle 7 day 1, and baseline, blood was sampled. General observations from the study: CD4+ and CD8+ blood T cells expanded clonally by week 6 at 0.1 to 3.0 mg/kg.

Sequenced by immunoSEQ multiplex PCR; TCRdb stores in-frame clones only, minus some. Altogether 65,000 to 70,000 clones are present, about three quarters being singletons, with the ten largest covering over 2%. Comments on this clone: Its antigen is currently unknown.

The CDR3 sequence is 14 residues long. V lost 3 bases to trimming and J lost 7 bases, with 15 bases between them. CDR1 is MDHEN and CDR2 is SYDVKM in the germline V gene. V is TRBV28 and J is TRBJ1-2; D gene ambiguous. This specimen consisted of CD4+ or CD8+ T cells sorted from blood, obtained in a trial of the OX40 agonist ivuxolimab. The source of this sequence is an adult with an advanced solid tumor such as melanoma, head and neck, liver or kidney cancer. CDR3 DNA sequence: TGTGCCAGCAGTTTCTCCATTCTGGTTGGTGGCTACACCTTC. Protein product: CASSFSILVGGYTF.